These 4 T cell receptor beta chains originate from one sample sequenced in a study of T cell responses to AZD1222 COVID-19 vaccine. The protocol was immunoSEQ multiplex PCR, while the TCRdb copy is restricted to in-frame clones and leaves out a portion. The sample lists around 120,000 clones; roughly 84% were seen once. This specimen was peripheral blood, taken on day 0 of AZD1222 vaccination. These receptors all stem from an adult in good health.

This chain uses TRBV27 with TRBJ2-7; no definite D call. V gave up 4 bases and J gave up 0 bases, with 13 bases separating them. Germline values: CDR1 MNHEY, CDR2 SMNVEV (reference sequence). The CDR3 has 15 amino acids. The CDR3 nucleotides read TGTGCCAGCAGTTCTGGCCAGGCCAGCTCCTACGAGCAGTACTTC. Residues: CASSSGQASSYEQYF.

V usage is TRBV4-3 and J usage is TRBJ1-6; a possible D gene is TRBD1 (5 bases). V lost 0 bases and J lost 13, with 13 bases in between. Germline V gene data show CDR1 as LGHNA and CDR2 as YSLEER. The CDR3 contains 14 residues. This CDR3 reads CASSQDRGGSPLHF. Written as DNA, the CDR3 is TGCGCCAGCAGCCAAGATCGTGGGGGAAGTCCCCTCCACTTT.

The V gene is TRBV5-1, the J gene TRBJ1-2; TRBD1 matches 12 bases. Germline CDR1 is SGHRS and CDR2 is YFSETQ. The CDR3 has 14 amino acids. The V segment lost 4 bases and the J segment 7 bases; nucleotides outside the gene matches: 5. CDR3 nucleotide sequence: TGCGCCAGCAGCACCGGGACAGGGGGCCGTGGCTACACCTTC. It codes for CASSTGTGGRGYTF.

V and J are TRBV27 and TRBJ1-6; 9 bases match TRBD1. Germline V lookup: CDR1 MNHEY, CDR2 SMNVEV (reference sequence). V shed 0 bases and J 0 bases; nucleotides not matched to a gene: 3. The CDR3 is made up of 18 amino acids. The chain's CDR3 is CASSLSGTGPSYNSPLHF. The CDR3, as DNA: TGTGCCAGCAGTTTATCTGGGACAGGGCCCTCCTATAATTCACCCCTCCACTTT.